This is a list of T cell receptor beta chains from one sample in a study of blood T cell repertoires in COVID-19. Produced via immunoSEQ multiplex PCR; TCRdb's table is partial and in-frame only. The sample lists 190,000 or so clones, around 87% occurring once. The specimen was peripheral blood. Receptors originate from a man in his forties with active or convalescent COVID-19. The CDR3 runs from the conserved cysteine through the conserved F or W. Each record gives: D gene, J gene, V gene, CDR3 DNA, CDR3 protein. The D gene is left open where the match is weak.

NA | TRBJ1-2 | TRBV21-1 | TGTGCCAGCAGCATTAACTACAGGGAGCACTATGGCTACACCTTC | CASSINYREHYGYTF
NA | TRBJ1-5 | TRBV19 | TGTGCCAGTAGAACGACTGTTGGTCGGAATCAGCCCCAGCATTTT | CASRTTVGRNQPQHF
NA | TRBJ1-5 | TRBV28 | TGTGCCAGCAGTTCGTCCAGTAATCAGCCCCAGCATTTT | CASSSSSNQPQHF
TRBD1 | TRBJ1-4 | TRBV4-2 | TGTGCCAGCAGCCAAAGAGCCGGGACAGGAAATGAAAAACTGTTTTTT | CASSQRAGTGNEKLFF
TRBD1 | TRBJ2-7 | TRBV6-5 | TGTGCCAGCAGAGAGGCCGGGACAGGGCCTTACGAGCAGTACTTC | CASREAGTGPYEQYF
TRBD1 | TRBJ1-3 | TRBV15 | TGTGCCACCAGCAGAGACAGGGGGATACCTGGAAACACCATATATTTT | CATSRDRGIPGNTIYF
NA | TRBJ2-5 | TRBV28 | TGTGCCAGCAGTTTAACTCCTCGAGAGACCCAGTACTTC | CASSLTPRETQYF
TRBD1 | TRBJ1-5 | TRBV3-1/TRBV3-2 | TGTGCCAGCAGCCGGACAGGGGATCAGCCCCAGCATTTT | CASSRTGDQPQHF
NA | TRBJ2-3 | TRBV2 | TGTGCCAGCAGACCTAGTTTGGCAGATACGCAGTATTTT | CASRPSLADTQYF
TRBD1 | TRBJ1-3 | TRBV5-1 | TGCGCCAGCAGAGCCGGACAGGGGGCGCTCGGAAACACCATATATTTT | CASRAGQGALGNTIYF